This entry concerns a single TCR beta chain. Its antigen is not known. The same CDR3 can be traced to other DNA sequences in this sample. The sample originates from a study of beta chain features in type 1 diabetes. Whole-study findings and limits: The similarity of naive, central memory and Treg TCRB repertoires appeared greater among patients than among healthy donors.

CDR1 is KGHSH, CDR2 LQKENI, per germline. CDR3 length: 16 amino acids. The ends lost 3 bases at V and 0 bases at J; junction bases unmatched: 2. As every portion of the isolated RNA was reverse transcribed, the sequencing read expressed TCRB transcripts. Measured with immunoSEQ multiplex PCR; TCRdb has only the in-frame clones, and not every one. This table holds a few hundred thousand clones, 12% to 15% found once. The TCR sequence derives from a man aged 30-40 years in good health. The V and J genes are TRBV18 and TRBJ1-1, with 12 bases matching TRBD1. The sample consisted of central memory CD4+ T cells from blood. The CDR3 sequence is CASSPGTGGLNTEAFF. CDR3 DNA: TGTGCCAGCTCACCCGGGACAGGGGGCTTGAACACTGAAGCTTTCTTT.